This is a list of T cell receptor beta chains from one sample in a study of T-cell reconstitution after alpha-beta-depleted transplantation in children. TCRdb reprocessed the PCR reads via MiXCR and lists one record per CDR3 protein. The table lists about 420,000 distinct CDR3 sequences, roughly 10% of them singletons. Here the sequenced sample was PBMCs from the stem cell graft donor, taken from the stem cell graft. These receptors were collected from a human donor who donated a stem cell graft to a child with acute myeloid leukemia. Both conserved end residues are part of each CDR3. D genes are given only for firm matches. Rows may omit the clone size; those that give it use once, few, many or a size class.

cdr3_nt cdr3_aa v_call d_call clone_size j_call
TGTGCCAGCTCACCCCAGCGGGAGGGCACAGATACGCAGTATTTT CASSPQREGTDTQYF TRBV18 TRBD2 few TRBJ2-3
TGCGCCAGCAGCTCACGGACTCGACAAGAGACCCAGTACTTC CASSSRTRQETQYF TRBV5-1 . . TRBJ2-5
TGCAGTGCTAACGGACTAGCGGGAGTTGTGTCCTACAATGAGCAGTTCTTC CSANGLAGVVSYNEQFF TRBV20-1 TRBD2 many TRBJ2-1
TGCGCCAGCAGCGTCGGAGGGGGCTATGAGCAGTTCTTC CASSVGGGYEQFF TRBV5-1 . . TRBJ2-1
TGCAGTGCTAGGGGGACTAGCGGGGCCCTGTCCTACAATGAGCAGTTCTTC CSARGTSGALSYNEQFF TRBV20-1 TRBD2 . TRBJ2-1
TGTGCCACCAGCAGAGTGTCAGGGAGTGGTGAAGCTTTCTTT CATSRVSGSGEAFF TRBV15 . . TRBJ1-1
TGTGCCAGCAGCTTAGTGGGGGACAGCCTCTATAATTCACCCCTCCACTTT CASSLVGDSLYNSPLHF TRBV11-2 TRBD1 few TRBJ1-6
TGTGCCAGCAGCTTAGGTCCCGGACGGGGCGTCAATGAGCAGTTCTTC CASSLGPGRGVNEQFF TRBV7-6 . few TRBJ2-1
TGTGCCAGCAGCTTAGCGCCTAGCGGGACTCGAGAGCAGTACTTC CASSLAPSGTREQYF TRBV7-9 TRBD2 few TRBJ2-7
TGTGCCACCTCCTCGGAAGGGAGCGGAGCTTTCTTT CATSSEGSGAFF TRBV12-3/TRBV12-4 . . TRBJ1-1
TGTGCCAGCAGCTTGATGCGGGGGGCGGGTGAGCAGTACTTC CASSLMRGAGEQYF TRBV7-2 TRBD2 . TRBJ2-7
TGTGCCACCAGCAGAGCTACGGGACAGTCTTCCAATGAGCAGTTCTTC CATSRATGQSSNEQFF TRBV15 TRBD1 few TRBJ2-1
TGTGCCTGGAGGCGTAGCCGAGGACTAGCGGGAAACCCTAGCACAGATACGCAGTATTTT CAWRRSRGLAGNPSTDTQYF TRBV30 TRBD2 . TRBJ2-3
TGCAGTGCTCCGTCCGCGGGACAAGAGACCCAGTACTTC CSAPSAGQETQYF TRBV20-1 . . TRBJ2-5
TGCGCCAGCAGCCCGTCTAGCGTGGGTAGTGCCAAAAACATTCAGTACTTC CASSPSSVGSAKNIQYF TRBV5-1 . few TRBJ2-4
TGCAGTGCCCCGGTGCCGAGCTCCTACGAGCAGTACTTC CSAPVPSSYEQYF TRBV20-1 . many TRBJ2-7
TGTGCCATCAGCAAGGGACTTGGTGAAAAACTGTTTTTT CAISKGLGEKLFF TRBV7-2 . . TRBJ1-4
TGTGCCAGCTCACCACCCGGGACAGGGAACGAGCAGTACTTC CASSPPGTGNEQYF TRBV18 TRBD1 . TRBJ2-7
TGCGCCAGCAGCTTGGGAGGTGGCAACGAGCAGTACTTC CASSLGGGNEQYF TRBV5-1 . . TRBJ2-7
TGCAGTGCTAGGTCCCCCAACAAAAACATTCAGTACTTC CSARSPNKNIQYF TRBV20-1 . few TRBJ2-4
TGTGCCAGCAGCCTATCGGACGGTCAAGAGACCCAGTACTTC CASSLSDGQETQYF TRBV14 . few TRBJ2-5
TGCAGTGCTAGGAGTTTAGCGGAGTCAGATACGCAGTATTTT CSARSLAESDTQYF TRBV20-1 . few TRBJ2-3
TGTGCCATCAGTGGCCAGACAGCCGGGGAGCTGTTTTTT CAISGQTAGELFF TRBV10-3 . few TRBJ2-2
TGTGCCAGCAGCGAACGCCCGCCGGGCGACACTACCTACGAGCAGTACTTC CASSERPPGDTTYEQYF TRBV2 . few TRBJ2-7
TGCAGCGTTGAATTATACCCAACCGGGGAGCTGTTTTTT CSVELYPTGELFF TRBV29-1 . many TRBJ2-2
TGTGCCATATATCCGGGGGGCAGGAATGAGCAGTTCTTC CAIYPGGRNEQFF TRBV10-3 . . TRBJ2-1